Listed below are T cell receptor beta chains from one sample, sequenced in a study of T cell changes during pregnancy in multiple sclerosis. Clones were read by immunoSEQ multiplex PCR, and TCRdb kept only the in-frame ones, dropping some. There are some 89,000 clones in the sample; over 90% occur only once, and 2.5% lies in the top ten. This sample comprised peripheral blood, obtained in the third trimester of pregnancy. The receptors originated from a female donor with multiple sclerosis, enrolled in a pregnancy study. Each CDR3 is given with its conserved first and last residue. Fields, in order: V gene, J gene, D gene, clone size, CDR3 protein, CDR3 DNA. D genes are given only for firm matches. The size field is filled for only some rows; it gives once, few, many or a size class.

v_gene: TRBV7-9
j_gene: TRBJ2-3
d_gene: TRBD2
abundance: .
CDR3aa: CASSTGLAGSTDTQYF
CDR3nt: TGTGCCAGCAGCACCGGACTAGCGGGCAGCACAGATACGCAGTATTTT

v_gene: TRBV7-9
j_gene: TRBJ2-2
d_gene: .
abundance: .
CDR3aa: CASSLLGPENTGELFF
CDR3nt: TGTGCCAGCAGTCTACTGGGCCCGGAGAACACCGGGGAGCTGTTTTTT

v_gene: TRBV6-1
j_gene: TRBJ1-1
d_gene: .
abundance: .
CDR3aa: CASSLYPSDTEAFF
CDR3nt: TGTGCCAGCAGTCTATATCCATCGGACACTGAAGCTTTCTTT

v_gene: TRBV5-1
j_gene: TRBJ2-7
d_gene: .
abundance: .
CDR3aa: CASSSQGSYEQYF
CDR3nt: TGCGCCAGCAGCTCCCAGGGCTCCTACGAGCAGTACTTC

v_gene: TRBV9
j_gene: TRBJ2-3
d_gene: TRBD1
abundance: .
CDR3aa: CASSVDQGASTDTQYF
CDR3nt: TGTGCCAGCAGCGTAGATCAGGGGGCTAGCACAGATACGCAGTATTTT

v_gene: TRBV7-2
j_gene: TRBJ2-7
d_gene: .
abundance: once
CDR3aa: CASSLDRVLEQYF
CDR3nt: TGTGCCAGCAGCTTAGACAGGGTCCTCGAGCAGTACTTC

v_gene: TRBV6-1
j_gene: TRBJ2-7
d_gene: .
abundance: .
CDR3aa: CASKLTGSSYEQYF
CDR3nt: TGTGCCAGCAAATTGACCGGGAGCTCCTACGAGCAGTACTTC

v_gene: TRBV21-1
j_gene: TRBJ2-5
d_gene: .
abundance: .
CDR3aa: CASTLRTCFRRSPVETQYF
CDR3nt: TGTGCCAGCACCCTCCGAACATGTTTCCGCAGGTCCCCGGTTGAGACCCAGTACTTC

v_gene: TRBV11-2
j_gene: TRBJ2-7
d_gene: .
abundance: .
CDR3aa: CASSSGVLHEQYF
CDR3nt: TGTGCCAGCAGCTCGGGAGTACTCCACGAGCAGTACTTC

v_gene: TRBV19
j_gene: TRBJ1-4
d_gene: .
abundance: .
CDR3aa: CASSMFRGSPGNEKLFF
CDR3nt: TGTGCCAGTAGTATGTTCCGGGGTTCACCCGGGAACGAAAAACTGTTTTTT

v_gene: TRBV19
j_gene: TRBJ2-2
d_gene: TRBD2
abundance: .
CDR3aa: CASIRSGDTGELFF
CDR3nt: TGTGCCAGTATTCGGAGCGGGGACACCGGGGAGCTGTTTTTT

v_gene: TRBV29-1
j_gene: TRBJ2-5
d_gene: TRBD2
abundance: .
CDR3aa: CSAAGTSGGREYQETQYF
CDR3nt: TGCAGCGCCGCCGGGACTAGCGGGGGCCGGGAGTACCAAGAGACCCAGTACTTC

v_gene: TRBV5-4
j_gene: TRBJ2-3
d_gene: TRBD2
abundance: .
CDR3aa: CASEKRGGSTQYF
CDR3nt: TGTGCCAGCGAAAAGCGGGGGGGGAGTACGCAGTATTTT